Sequencing of this T cell receptor (beta chain) was carried out in a study of CD8+ T cells in alopecia areata. RNA extraction and reverse transcription yielded cDNA as sequencing template. Sequencing used immunoSEQ multiplex PCR; TCRdb keeps in-frame clones, though not all of them. The data show roughly 250,000 clones, over 45% seen once. Germline CDR1 reads SNHLY; CDR2 reads FYNNEI. There are 13 residues in the CDR3. The V end was cut by 3 bases, the J end by 0 bases, with 5 bases between. The study, taken as a whole, reports: Tofacitinib yielded significantly lower scalp clonality and fewer expanded CD8+ clones among the top 100. A large proportion of expanded lesional clones were detected persisting in scalp and blood during tofacitinib.

Specified treatment: oral pan-JAK inhibitor, 5-10 mg twice daily. Sorted out of PBMCs were CD4+ T cells and CD8+ T cells. This clone was seen a handful of times. Its antigen is unidentified. The chain links TRBV2 to TRBJ1-1, with D unresolved. The input for sequencing was CD4+ T cells sorted from blood, taken at approximately week 51, from a patient treated with tofacitinib. This receptor was obtained from a human donor with alopecia areata. In DNA, the CDR3 is TGTGCCAGCAGTGAGCAGGTGAACACTGAAGCTTTCTTT. This encodes CASSEQVNTEAFF.